This T cell receptor beta chain originates from a study of control samples from healthy donors and cancer patients. Clones were read by immunoSEQ multiplex PCR, and TCRdb kept only the in-frame ones, dropping some. In the table there are roughly 28,000 clones, less than 80% of which are singletons. The V end lost 1 base, the J end lost 10 bases, and 17 bases lay between the germline ends. The CDR3 is 14 amino acids. The germline CDR1 and CDR2 sequences are SGHNT and YYREEE (reference sequence). The sequence was obtained from a man aged 55 to 70 with head and neck cancer. This chain links TRBV5-4 with TRBJ1-2, with D possibly matching TRBD1 (6 bases). The sequencing sample was made of PBMCs. CDR3 amino acids: CASSLTGQGHFYTF. CDR3 nucleotides: TGTGCCAGCAGCTTGACGGGCCAGGGGCACTTCTACACCTTC.